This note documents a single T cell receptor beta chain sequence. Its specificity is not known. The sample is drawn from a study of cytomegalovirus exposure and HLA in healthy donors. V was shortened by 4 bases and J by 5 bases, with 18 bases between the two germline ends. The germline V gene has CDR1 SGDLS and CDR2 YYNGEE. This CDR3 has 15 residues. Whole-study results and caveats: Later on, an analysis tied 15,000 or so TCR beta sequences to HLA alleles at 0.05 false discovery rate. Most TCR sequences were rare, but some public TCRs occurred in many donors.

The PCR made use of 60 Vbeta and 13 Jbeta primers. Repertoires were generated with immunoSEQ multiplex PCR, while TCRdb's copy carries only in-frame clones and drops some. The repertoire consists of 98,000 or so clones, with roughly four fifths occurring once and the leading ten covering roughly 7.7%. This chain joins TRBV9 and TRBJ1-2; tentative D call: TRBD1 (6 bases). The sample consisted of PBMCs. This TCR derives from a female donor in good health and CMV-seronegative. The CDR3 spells CASSSAGGGAYGYTF. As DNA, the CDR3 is TGTGCCAGCAGCTCCGCAGGCGGGGGCGCTTATGGCTACACCTTC.